This record concerns one T cell receptor (beta chain) sequence. Its antigen is not known. This entry belongs to a study of T cells in Graves' hyperthyroidism and ophthalmopathy. Trimming shortened V by 3 bases and J by 5 bases, and 11 bases separated the two germline ends. The V gene's germline CDR1 is MDHEN and CDR2 SYDVKM. The CDR3 is 14 residues long. Study conclusions and caveats: Ophthalmopathy was told apart from stable hyperthyroidism by a 13 V-J model. The model made its ophthalmopathy prediction, and onset followed a median approximately 7 months later.

Amplification of TCR beta CDR3 regions used RNA as the template. Primed by the HTBI set, a first-round RT-PCR was run on the TCR CDR3. MiXCR was run by TCRdb on the multiplex PCR reads, yielding one entry per CDR3 protein. The sample lists 300,000 to 450,000 distinct CDR3 sequences; over 11% were seen once. Source material: blood. The sequence came from a woman aged 60 to 75 with Graves' hyperthyroidism. This chain joins TRBV28 and TRBJ1-3; D gene unclear. The CDR3 region is CASSFRTERNTIYF. The CDR3 bases are TGTGCCAGCAGTTTCCGGACGGAACGAAACACCATATATTTT.